This entry lists 11 T cell receptor beta chains sequenced from one sample in a study of T cell changes during pregnancy in multiple sclerosis. Here immunoSEQ multiplex PCR was the method, and the copy in TCRdb shows in-frame clones only, minus some. Of about 84,000 clones in the sample, approximately 95% were seen once. The source material was peripheral blood, sampled in the second trimester of pregnancy. These receptors came from a female donor in good health, enrolled as a control in a pregnancy study.

The genes are TRBV6-4 and TRBJ2-6, with TRBD1 matching 8 bases. Germline CDR1 and CDR2: MRHNA and SNTAGT. Unmatched junction bases numbered 1, after V lost 5 bases and J lost 4 bases. The CDR3 is 14 amino acids. This chain's CDR3 is CASSQGAGANVLTF. In DNA, the CDR3 is TGTGCCAGCAGTCAGGGGGCAGGGGCCAACGTCCTGACTTTC.

The chain couples TRBV5-1 to TRBJ2-2, with D possibly being TRBD1 (6 bases). V dropped 1 base and J dropped 2 bases, with 9 bases sitting between them. The CDR3 loop spans 15 amino acids. The germline CDR1 and CDR2 sequences are SGHRS and YFSETQ. The CDR3 reads CASSLRDTNTGELFF. In DNA form, the CDR3 reads TGCGCCAGCAGCTTGAGGGACACCAACACCGGGGAGCTGTTTTTT.

V usage is TRBV7-9 and J usage is TRBJ2-7; 9 nucleotides align to TRBD1. The CDR3 is 16 amino acids. Germline CDR1 SEHNR, CDR2 FQNEAQ (reference sequence). With V trimmed by 5 bases and J by 5 bases, 13 bases remained unmatched. The CDR3: CASSPHRDRAHNEQYF. CDR3 nucleotide sequence: TGTGCCAGCAGCCCTCACCGGGACAGGGCCCACAACGAGCAGTACTTC.

The chain has TRBV5-1 and TRBJ2-1; 8 nucleotides agree with TRBD2. The V gene end was trimmed by 4 bases and the J gene end by 8 bases; junction bases not matched to a gene: 8. Germline V lookup: CDR1 SGHRS, CDR2 YFSETQ. The CDR3 totals 14 residues. DNA of the CDR3: TGCGCCAGCAGCGACGGAGCGGGAGTTCATGAGCAGTTCTTC. Translation gives CASSDGAGVHEQFF.

The rearrangement links TRBV7-2 to TRBJ2-1; 11 bases agree with TRBD2. Germline V gene sequence: CDR1 SGHTA, CDR2 FQGNSA. This CDR3 is built from 14 residues. Losses at the gene ends were 5 bases for V and 8 bases for J; bases not matched to a gene: 5. The CDR3 coding sequence is TGTGCCAGCAGCCAGTCGGGACTAGCGGATGAGCAGTTCTTC. Amino acids: CASSQSGLADEQFF.

The genes are TRBV9 and TRBJ2-3, with 8 bases identical to TRBD2. The V and J ends lost 3 bases and 4 bases, in that order; junction bases with no gene match: 7. The CDR3 spans 15 residues. Germline lookup yields CDR1 SGDLS and CDR2 YYNGEE. The CDR3 nucleotides read TGTGCCAGCAGCGGGGGACTAGGTAGCGCAGATACGCAGTATTTT. This translates into CASSGGLGSADTQYF.

The chain recombines TRBV10-3 with TRBJ2-3; a weak D match, TRBD2 (6 bases). The V gene lost 6 bases and the J gene lost 2 bases, with 9 bases spanning the gap. CDR1 ENHRY and CDR2 SYGVKD come from the germline V gene. The CDR3 totals 13 residues. CDR3 sequence: CAIRGGTTDTQYF. Here the CDR3 DNA reads TGTGCCATCAGAGGCGGGACCACAGATACGCAGTATTTT.

This sequence joins TRBV5-1 and TRBJ1-2; 7 nucleotides match TRBD1. V dropped 0 bases and J dropped 4; count of bases not matched to a gene: 3. From germline, CDR1 is SGHRS and CDR2 YFSETQ. The length of the CDR3 is 14 residues. The CDR3: CASSLGGTAYGYTF. DNA of the CDR3: TGCGCCAGCAGCTTGGGGGGGACAGCCTATGGCTACACCTTC. Full variable domain (outside the CDR3, taken from reference TRBV5-1 and TRBJ1-2): KAGVTQTPRYLIKTRGQQVTLSCSPISGHRSVSWYQQTPGQGLQFLFEYFSETQRNKGNFPGRFSGRQFSNSRSEMNVSTLELGDSALYLCASSLGGTAYGYTFGSGTRLTVV.

The rearrangement joins TRBV5-1 to TRBJ2-5; no clear D gene. Trimming removed 1 base from V and 4 bases from J, with 14 bases in between. CDR3 length: 15 residues. Looked up from germline, CDR1 is SGHRS and CDR2 is YFSETQ. The CDR3 nucleotides are TGCGCCAGCAGCTTGACCGCCCCCGTACTAGAGACCCAGTACTTC. The encoded protein is CASSLTAPVLETQYF. The variable domain in full, with the rest retrieved from reference TRBV5-1 and TRBJ2-5, is KAGVTQTPRYLIKTRGQQVTLSCSPISGHRSVSWYQQTPGQGLQFLFEYFSETQRNKGNFPGRFSGRQFSNSRSEMNVSTLELGDSALYLCASSLTAPVLETQYFGPGTRLLVL.

This clone was detected once. The chain carries TRBV5-4 and TRBJ2-5; TRBD2 matches 8 bases. Trimming cost V 4 bases and J 2 bases; bases outside gene matches: 4. The CDR3 extends over 14 amino acids. Per germline, CDR1 SGHNT and CDR2 YYREEE (reference sequence). The CDR3 loop reads CASSPGLVQETQYF. In nucleotides, the CDR3 is TGTGCCAGCAGCCCGGGACTAGTACAAGAGACCCAGTACTTC.

The rearrangement joins TRBV4-1 to TRBJ2-3, with D tentatively TRBD2 (5 bases). The germline CDR1 and CDR2 sequences are MGHRA and YSYEKL. This CDR3 comprises 15 residues. V was pared by 4 bases and J by 2 bases, with 13 bases between. CDR3 residues: CASSLGVDPTDTQYF. CDR3 nucleotides: TGCGCCAGCAGCCTCGGGGTGGACCCCACAGATACGCAGTATTTT.